One and the same sample provided the 26 T cell receptor beta chains below, sequenced in a study of blood T cell repertoires in COVID-19. Repertoires were generated with immunoSEQ multiplex PCR, while TCRdb's copy carries only in-frame clones and drops some. Of around 250,000 clones in the sample, around 87% were seen once. The sequenced sample was PBMCs or T cells enriched from blood (not recorded which). All receptors come from a woman in her forties or fifties who had recovered from COVID-19.

This rearrangement joins TRBV14 to TRBJ2-5; 10 nucleotides line up with TRBD2. Germline trimming cut 3 bases from V and 2 bases from J; bases unmatched to any gene: 3. The length of the CDR3 is 15 residues. The germline V gene encodes CDR1 SGHDN and CDR2 FVKESK. The CDR3 protein is CASSQGLAQQETQYF. The CDR3 DNA reads as TGTGCCAGCAGCCAGGGACTAGCGCAACAAGAGACCCAGTACTTC.

The gene calls are TRBV20-1 and TRBJ2-1; weak D call: TRBD1 (6 bases). Germline V gene lookup returns CDR1 DFQATT and CDR2 SNEGSKA (reference sequence). This CDR3 contains 14 residues. V was trimmed by 3 bases and J by 5 bases, leaving 14 bases between them. CDR3 sequence: CSASRDNSNNEQFF. In DNA form, the CDR3 reads TGCAGTGCTAGTCGGGACAACTCAAACAATGAGCAGTTCTTC.

This clone was seen just once. V and J are TRBV29-1 and TRBJ1-5; no clear D gene. The germline CDR1 and CDR2 sequences are SQVTM and ANQGSEA. This CDR3 is built from 12 residues. The ends were cut back, 4 bases at V and 1 base at J, with 5 bases in the middle. The CDR3 here is CSVGQSNQPQHF. The CDR3 DNA is TGCAGCGTTGGCCAGAGCAATCAGCCCCAGCATTTT.

This chain links TRBV19 with TRBJ2-1; 11 bases match TRBD2. Losses at the gene ends were 3 bases for V and 6 bases for J; bases not matched to a gene: 1. The CDR3 length is 14 residues. Per germline, CDR1 LNHDA and CDR2 SQIVND (reference sequence). The CDR3 spells CASSISGRANEQFF. The CDR3 DNA reads TGTGCCAGTAGTATTAGCGGGAGGGCCAATGAGCAGTTCTTC.

The CDR3 is CASSIAAGVRNEQFF. CDR3 coding DNA: TGTGCCAGTAGTATAGCTGCGGGAGTACGGAATGAGCAGTTCTTC. The chain combines TRBV19 with TRBJ2-1; 7 bases fit TRBD2. V was clipped by 1 base and J by 7 bases; unmatched bases: 7. This CDR3 contains 15 residues. Germline V gene sequence: CDR1 LNHDA, CDR2 SQIVND (reference sequence).

The chain carries TRBV27 and TRBJ2-1; D may be TRBD1 (5 bases). This CDR3 comprises 11 residues. V lost 2 bases, J lost 16 bases, and 12 bases lay in between. Germline-derived CDR1 and CDR2 are MNHEY and SMNVEV (reference sequence). CDR3 in DNA: TGTGCCAGCAGTTTAGGGCAGGGCTATTTCTTC. Amino acids: CASSLGQGYFF.

The chain is built from TRBV7-9 and TRBJ2-3; 10 bases agree with TRBD2. Germline V gene sequence: CDR1 SEHNR, CDR2 FQNEAQ (reference sequence). The CDR3 totals 15 residues. Unmatched junction bases numbered 4, after V lost 1 base and J lost 6 bases. The CDR3 sequence is CASSLVGAGGDTQYF. CDR3 DNA: TGTGCCAGCAGCTTAGTCGGAGCGGGAGGGGATACGCAGTATTTT.

The chain employs TRBV6-5 and TRBJ1-5, with 7 bases matching TRBD1. The CDR3 totals 13 residues. Germline CDR1 and CDR2: MNHEY and SVGAGI. V gave up 4 bases and J gave up 9 bases; unmatched junction bases: 6. In DNA form, the CDR3 reads TGTGCCAGCAGTTGGGACAGTCATGGGCCCCAGCATTTT. This gives the protein CASSWDSHGPQHF.

This chain links TRBV3-1 (or the pseudogene TRBV3-2) with TRBJ2-5; no definite D call. V was clipped by 1 base and J by 6 bases, with 6 bases between them. The CDR3 loop spans 12 amino acids. Germline values: CDR1 LGHDT, CDR2 YNNKEL (reference sequence). The CDR3 DNA reads TGTGCCAGCAGCCAAGTTAGCCAGACCCAGTACTTC. It yields the protein CASSQVSQTQYF.

In its sample, this clone was seen a few times. The rearrangement links TRBV11-2 to TRBJ1-1, with D unclear. V lost 3 bases and J 3 bases, leaving 8 bases between the germline ends. Looked up from germline, CDR1 is SGHAT and CDR2 is FQNNGV. CDR3 length: 13 residues. In DNA, the CDR3 is TGTGCCAGCAGCTTCCGTCGGGACACTGAAGCTTTCTTT. It codes for CASSFRRDTEAFF.

V usage is TRBV5-4 and J usage is TRBJ1-6; D is perhaps TRBD1 (5 bases). V lost 3 bases and J lost 7, with 14 bases in between. In germline, CDR1 is SGHNT, CDR2 YYREEE (reference sequence). This CDR3 spans 15 amino acids. CDR3 nucleotides: TGTGCCAGCAGCTCCCCCGAGACAGACAATTCACCCCTCCACTTT. Translating it yields CASSSPETDNSPLHF.

V usage is TRBV24-1 and J usage is TRBJ2-3, with TRBD1 identical over 7 bases. V gave up 6 bases and J gave up 3 bases; unmatched junction bases: 11. The CDR3 has 16 amino acids. Germline V gives CDR1 KGHDR, CDR2 SFDVKD. The CDR3 bases are TGTGCCACCAGTAAAGGGGGCGCGGGTAAAACAGATACGCAGTATTTT. Protein sequence: CATSKGGAGKTDTQYF.

The count of this clone is one. The rearrangement links TRBV4-3 to TRBJ1-2; 9 bases are shared with TRBD1. This CDR3 has 15 amino acids. The germline V gene has CDR1 LGHNA and CDR2 YSLEER. The V and J ends lost 4 bases and 2 bases, in that order; junction bases with no gene match: 5. CDR3 in DNA: TGCGCCAGCAGCCTCGAGACAGGGGGAAACTATGGCTACACCTTC. Translating gives CASSLETGGNYGYTF.

The chain is built from TRBV4-2 and TRBJ2-3, with 11 bases fitting TRBD2. Germline lookup yields CDR1 LGHNA and CDR2 YNFKEQ. The CDR3 sequence is 21 residues long. Trimming removed 0 bases from V and 0 bases from J; junction bases left unmatched: 14. The CDR3 nucleotides are TGTGCCAGCAGCCAAGATCTTGGTCTAGCGGGAGGCCGGTGGAGCACAGATACGCAGTATTTT. It encodes CASSQDLGLAGGRWSTDTQYF.

This chain links TRBV29-1 with TRBJ2-1, with TRBD2 matching 7 bases. V dropped 1 base and J dropped 7; count of bases not matched to a gene: 4. Germline lookup yields CDR1 SQVTM and CDR2 ANQGSEA. This CDR3 comprises 13 residues. The CDR3 region is CSVEAGGLNEQFF. The CDR3, as DNA: TGCAGCGTTGAAGCGGGGGGATTAAATGAGCAGTTCTTC.

The V call is TRBV7-2, the J call TRBJ2-1, with D possibly TRBD2 on 5 matching bases. The CDR3 runs 15 residues. Trimming took 1 base from V and 9 from J, leaving 16 bases between them. Germline CDR1 SGHTA, CDR2 FQGNSA. The CDR3 protein is CASSLDGSWAGEQFF. Written as DNA, the CDR3 is TGTGCCAGCAGCTTAGATGGTAGCTGGGCGGGTGAGCAGTTCTTC.

This chain joins TRBV27 and TRBJ2-5; D unclear. The germline V and J ends were trimmed by 0 bases and 3 bases, with 8 bases remaining between them. The germline V gene has CDR1 MNHEY and CDR2 SMNVEV (reference sequence). This CDR3 contains 14 residues. Written as DNA, the CDR3 is TGTGCCAGCAGTTTATCGAACAGAGAAGAGACCCAGTACTTC. Translation gives CASSLSNREETQYF.

This chain joins TRBV11-1 and TRBJ2-1, with 9 bases matching TRBD2. The CDR3 runs 15 residues. V shed 5 bases and J 6 bases; nucleotides not matched to a gene: 8. CDR1 is SGHAT and CDR2 is FQDESV in the germline V gene (reference sequence). The CDR3 DNA is TGTGCCAGCAGCGATAGCGGGGGCTCACGCAATGAGCAGTTCTTC. This codes for CASSDSGGSRNEQFF.

This chain connects TRBV5-1 to TRBJ1-2; possibly TRBD1 for D (5 bases). Germline CDR1 reads SGHRS; CDR2 reads YFSETQ. CDR3 length: 15 amino acids. Trimming left V 2 bases short and J 8 bases short, with 19 bases between. In nucleotides, the CDR3 is TGCGCCAGCAGCTTTGCAGGGAACGGCGAGTGGGGCTACACCTTC. Its protein product is CASSFAGNGEWGYTF.

This chain joins TRBV19 and TRBJ2-2, with D possibly TRBD2 on 6 matching bases. The CDR3 has 15 residues. Germline V CDR1 and CDR2: LNHDA, SQIVND (reference sequence). V lost 4 bases and J lost 4, with 13 bases in between. The CDR3 sequence is CASSRLAMTTGELFF. The CDR3 nucleotides are TGTGCCAGTAGTAGGCTAGCGATGACCACCGGGGAGCTGTTTTTT.

The chain couples TRBV27 to TRBJ2-1; no clear D gene. Germline V gene sequence: CDR1 MNHEY, CDR2 SMNVEV (reference sequence). V dropped 5 bases and J dropped 5 bases, with 4 bases sitting between them. This CDR3 spans 11 amino acids. The CDR3 sequence: CASSANNEQFF. In DNA form, the CDR3 reads TGTGCCAGCAGTGCTAACAATGAGCAGTTCTTC.

The chain couples TRBV11-2 to TRBJ2-5; TRBD2 agrees at 7 bases. Germline CDR1 and CDR2: SGHAT and FQNNGV. Trimming removed 4 bases from V and 6 bases from J; junction bases left unmatched: 5. The CDR3 covers 13 residues. For the CDR3, the DNA is TGTGCCAGCAGCTGGAGCGGGAAACAGACCCAGTACTTC. It translates to CASSWSGKQTQYF. The full variable domain, its missing parts supplied by reference TRBV11-2 and TRBJ2-5, is EAGVAQSPRYKIIEKRQSVAFWCNPISGHATLYWYQQILGQGPKLLIQFQNNGVVDDSQLPKDRFSAERLKGVDSTLKIQPAKLEDSAVYLCASSWSGKQTQYFGPGTRLLVL.

V is TRBV19 and J is TRBJ2-3; tentatively, D is TRBD2 (5 bases). The V gene's germline CDR1 is LNHDA and CDR2 SQIVND (reference sequence). CDR3 length: 13 residues. The V and J ends lost 4 bases and 0 bases respectively, with 5 bases between them. The CDR3 bases are TGTGCCAGTAGTAGCGGGAGCACAGATACGCAGTATTTT. This codes for CASSSGSTDTQYF.

The chain joins TRBV11-2 to TRBJ1-4; the D gene is possibly TRBD1 (6 bases). Germline V gene lookup returns CDR1 SGHAT and CDR2 FQNNGV. CDR3 length equals 16 residues. Deletions cut 5 bases from V and 0 bases from J, with 13 bases between. The CDR3 spells CASSVDRIATNEKLFF. In nucleotides, the CDR3 is TGTGCCAGCAGCGTCGACAGGATTGCAACTAATGAAAAACTGTTTTTT.

This chain connects TRBV5-6 to TRBJ1-6, with D unclear. The CDR3 consists of 13 residues. Germline V gives CDR1 SGHDT, CDR2 YYEEEE. Trimming pared 4 bases from V and 7 bases from J, leaving 9 bases between. The CDR3 DNA follows: TGTGCCAGCAGCCTTGGACTAAATTCACCCCTCCACTTT. Protein product: CASSLGLNSPLHF.

V is TRBV9 and J is TRBJ1-4, with D tentatively TRBD1 (6 bases). CDR1 is SGDLS, CDR2 YYNGEE, per germline. Trimming cost V 4 bases and J 5 bases, with 21 bases left between them. This CDR3 region has 17 residues. The CDR3 is CASSSPQDGGFNEKLFF. The CDR3 nucleotides read TGTGCCAGCAGCTCGCCTCAGGATGGGGGCTTCAATGAAAAACTGTTTTTT.